Sequencing of this T cell receptor beta chain was carried out in a study of T cell responses to AZD1222 COVID-19 vaccine. Germline CDR1 and CDR2: SGHRS and YFSETQ. V lost 4 bases and J lost 10, with 23 bases in between. This CDR3 has 15 amino acids. TCRdb keeps only in-frame clones here, not all; method: immunoSEQ multiplex PCR. The table shows about 89,000 clones, with approximately 90% occurring only once. Findings and caveats of the study: After two AZD1222 doses, spike-specific TCR breadth and depth rose versus day 0. Most donors were white British and more were female, and clonal diversity was possibly underestimated. Within unmutated variant regions lay the reported targets of nearly half of spike-specific TCRs.

Of note for this clone: Antigen: not known.

The origin of this receptor is an adult who received the AZD1222 COVID-19 vaccine. Here the sequenced sample was peripheral blood, taken 28 days after the second AZD1222 dose. The V gene is TRBV5-1, the J gene TRBJ1-1; perhaps TRBD1 as D (6 bases). In DNA form, the CDR3 reads TGCGCCAGCAGCCCCGGCAGGGAGGGGGTGGGTCGAGCTTTCTTT. Translating gives CASSPGREGVGRAFF.